This entry describes one T cell receptor (beta chain). This clone appeared a single time. Its antigen has not been determined. No clone much larger than this one lies a single base away; base qualities are absent. These data are taken from a study of blood T cell repertoires in COVID-19 (dated by TCRdb to the early 2020s). Describing the broader study: Samples from collaborators originated in the United States, Italy and Spain and spanned both the acute and convalescent phases of COVID-19. The prospective study material was composed of cDNA or gDNA derived from T cells, B-cell-depleted T cells, or PBMCs. The dataset comprised deeply sampled blood TCRbeta repertoires from subjects exposed to, actively infected with, or recovered from COVID-19. A de-identified subject ID, COVID-19 status, age in years and sex were almost always included in the sample metadata. Where available, HLA class I and class II types were obtained from metadata supplied by the sample provider rather than from assay-based typing. The samples were drawn from the first 160 participants of the ongoing ImmuneRACE study and from about 1,200 subjects provided by 6 global collaborators. The repertoires were made available in a free public database intended to serve as a resource for research on the immune response to SARS-CoV-2.

Each collaborating institution followed its own protocols to collect whole blood in K2EDTA tubes. For TCRbeta analysis, collaborators shipped samples as frozen whole blood, isolated PBMCs, or DNA extracted from either of those sample types. CDR1 and CDR2 (MGHDK, SYGVNS) derive from the germline V gene. V is reduced by 3 bases and J by 11 bases, leaving a spacing of 19 bases between them. From its cysteine to its phenylalanine, the CDR3 spans 14 amino acids. The read is trimmed to its CDR3 DNA, 42 bases read in frame from base 1. The immunoSEQ Assay, a bias-controlled multiplex PCR, was used to amplify TCRbeta CDR3 regions from genomic DNA. Processing in the source paper ran as follows. Nucleated cell counts per sample were estimated from amplification of reference gene primers within the assay. Sequence reads were collapsed and filtered to measure the absolute abundance of every unique TCRbeta CDR3 rearrangement. Productive Simpson clonality was computed per sample as the square root of Simpson's diversity index over productive rearrangements. Held by TCRdb, this immuneACCESS table contains in-frame sequences only and omits some clones. Under half of the omission traces to an unresolved V gene where checked; the cause of the rest is unknown. From that table come the V and J calls and clone size; the DNA was used to work out D and trimming. Recorded for this sample are over 150,000 clones; over 75% of them occurred a single time. The ten largest clones represent roughly 2.8% of the sample.

On the study overall, not on this receptor specifically: How much clinical and demographic metadata was included differed by source and by participant, and the metadata was provided uncurated.

The TCR originated in a man between 65 and 85 years old with acute or convalescent COVID-19. The sample was peripheral blood. The rearranged segments are TRBV25-1 and TRBJ1-1; the best D guess is TRBD1, with 6 bases matching. The CDR3: CASSDAVEVTGAFF. The bases read TGTGCCAGCAGTGACGCGGTGGAGGTCACAGGGGCTTTCTTT.